The 27 T cell receptor beta chains presented below share a single source sample, sequenced in a study of blood T cell repertoires in COVID-19. Clones were read by immunoSEQ multiplex PCR, and TCRdb kept only the in-frame ones, dropping some. Of under 200,000 clones listed, around 82% are singletons. The specimen was peripheral blood. These receptor sequences come from a woman aged 70 to 79 who had recovered from COVID-19.

The chain combines TRBV18 with TRBJ2-3; 7 positions agree with TRBD2. Germline assignment: CDR1 KGHSH and CDR2 LQKENI. The V segment lost 3 bases and the J segment 2 bases; nucleotides outside the gene matches: 5. This CDR3 region has 15 residues. The CDR3, as DNA: TGTGCCAGCTCACCCCGGGGGGACCCCACAGATACGCAGTATTTT. Translated: CASSPRGDPTDTQYF.

The rearrangement uses TRBV15 and TRBJ1-1; 8 bases line up with TRBD1. The CDR3 is 14 amino acids. Germline-derived CDR1 and CDR2 are LNHNV and YYDKDF (reference sequence). The junction had 5 bases not matched to a gene; V was cut back by 4 bases and J by 4 bases. In DNA, the CDR3 is TGTGCCACCAGCACCCGAACAGGGGGCACTGAAGCTTTCTTT. Translation gives CATSTRTGGTEAFF.

The V gene is TRBV5-4, the J gene TRBJ1-2; 7 bases are a match to TRBD1. Germline V lookup: CDR1 SGHNT, CDR2 YYREEE (reference sequence). The CDR3 runs 13 residues. Trimming cost V 7 bases and J 8 bases; bases outside gene matches: 11. CDR3 region: CASAPGQSAGYTF. The CDR3 nucleotides read TGTGCCAGCGCACCGGGACAGAGCGCCGGCTACACCTTC. The variable domain in full, with the rest retrieved from reference TRBV5-4 and TRBJ1-2, is ETGVTQSPTHLIKTRGQQVTLRCSSQSGHNTVSWYQQALGQGPQFIFQYYREEENGRGNFPPRFSGLQFPNYSSELNVNALELDDSALYLCASAPGQSAGYTFGSGTRLTVV.

This rearrangement joins TRBV6-5 to TRBJ2-3; 8 bases align to TRBD2. Germline V lookup: CDR1 MNHEY, CDR2 SVGAGI. J lost 1 base, V lost 6 bases, and 3 bases had no gene match. The CDR3 length is 14 residues. The CDR3 is CASRVTSGTDTQYF. CDR3 DNA: TGTGCCAGCAGAGTGACTAGCGGCACAGATACGCAGTATTTT.

There are a few counts of this clone. The chain uses TRBV15 and TRBJ2-1, with 10 positions matching TRBD2. Germline V gene sequence: CDR1 LNHNV, CDR2 YYDKDF (reference sequence). The V segment lost 0 bases and the J segment 9 bases; nucleotides outside the gene matches: 11. The length of the CDR3 is 17 residues. The CDR3 reads CATSRDIRLAGVSEQFF. The CDR3 bases are TGTGCCACCAGCAGAGATATCCGGCTAGCGGGAGTTAGTGAGCAGTTCTTC.

As DNA, the CDR3 is TGTGCCAGCTCACCTCAGGGGACAGGGCGCAATGAGCAGTTCTTC. Translating gives CASSPQGTGRNEQFF. This rearrangement joins TRBV18 to TRBJ2-1, with TRBD1 matching over 9 bases. The CDR3 has 15 residues. Germline assignment: CDR1 KGHSH and CDR2 LQKENI. Trimming cost V 3 bases and J 6 bases; bases outside gene matches: 6.

The rearrangement joins TRBV10-3 to TRBJ2-3, with 10 bases matching TRBD2. CDR1 is ENHRY, CDR2 SYGVKD, per germline. With V trimmed by 5 bases and J by 2 bases, 4 bases remained unmatched. The CDR3 is made up of 15 amino acids. CDR3 residues: CAISMTSGPTDTQYF. The CDR3 DNA reads TGTGCCATCAGTATGACTAGCGGGCCCACAGATACGCAGTATTTT.

The chain recombines TRBV5-1 with TRBJ2-2, with 9 bases that match TRBD1. V lost 0 bases and J lost 4; bases outside the gene matches: 4. The CDR3 is 16 residues long. Germline CDR1 reads SGHRS; CDR2 reads YFSETQ. CDR3 residues: CASSLGGQGVTGELFF. CDR3 coding DNA: TGCGCCAGCAGCTTGGGGGGACAGGGAGTCACCGGGGAGCTGTTTTTT.

This clone was seen once. Here the CDR3 reads CASSEEVQPQHF. In DNA form, the CDR3 reads TGTGCCAGCAGTGAGGAGGTCCAGCCCCAGCATTTT. This chain uses TRBV2 with TRBJ1-5, with D unclear. The CDR3 has 12 residues. Germline values: CDR1 SNHLY, CDR2 FYNNEI. Trimming took 3 bases from V and 7 from J, leaving 7 bases between them.

The chain uses TRBV4-1 and TRBJ1-2; D unclear. Germline assignment: CDR1 MGHRA and CDR2 YSYEKL. Trimming left V 0 bases short and J 8 bases short, with 16 bases between. The CDR3 extends over 15 amino acids. The CDR3 DNA is TGCGCCAGCAGCCAAGATTTCAGTGGCCGAGGGGGCTACACCTTC. Translated, it gives CASSQDFSGRGGYTF.

For the CDR3, the DNA is TGTGCCAGCAGCCCTAGGTCGGGTTTTCTCTCCTACGAGCAGTACTTC. This codes for CASSPRSGFLSYEQYF. The chain is built from TRBV3-1 (or the pseudogene TRBV3-2) and TRBJ2-7; the D is unclear. V lost 4 bases to trimming and J lost 0 bases, with 16 bases between them. Looked up from germline, CDR1 is LGHDT and CDR2 is YNNKEL (reference sequence). This CDR3 is built from 16 residues.

V gene TRBV18 combines with J gene TRBJ1-1, with D unresolved. This CDR3 has 13 residues. The V gene lost 6 bases and the J gene lost 0 bases, with 8 bases spanning the gap. Germline V gene sequence: CDR1 KGHSH, CDR2 LQKENI. CDR3: CASSLRVNTEAFF. The CDR3 DNA reads as TGTGCCAGCTCCCTCCGGGTGAACACTGAAGCTTTCTTT.

The chain joins TRBV6-5 to TRBJ1-2; D is undetermined. Germline-derived CDR1 and CDR2 are MNHEY and SVGAGI. The length of the CDR3 is 14 residues. Trimming removed 6 bases from V and 2 bases from J, with 13 bases in between. The CDR3, as DNA: TGTGCCAGCAGCCCCCGCGGAGGCAACTATGGCTACACCTTC. This sequence encodes CASSPRGGNYGYTF.

The chain carries TRBV7-3 and TRBJ1-6; 9 positions agree with TRBD1. Looked up from germline, CDR1 is SGHTA and CDR2 is FQGTGA. Trimming cost V 3 bases and J 6 bases; bases outside gene matches: 3. CDR3 length: 15 residues. The CDR3 is CASSLWGQGNSPLHF. The DNA for the CDR3 is TGTGCCAGCAGCTTGTGGGGACAGGGTAATTCACCCCTCCACTTT.

The rearrangement joins TRBV12-5 to TRBJ2-7, with TRBD1 matching 10 bases. Germline assignment: CDR1 LGHNT and CDR2 FRNRAP. J lost 5 bases, V lost 7 bases, and 5 bases had no gene match. The CDR3 runs 13 residues. For the CDR3, the DNA is TGTGCTAGTGCCTCGACAGGGGGCAACGAGCAGTACTTC. Encoded protein: CASASTGGNEQYF.

V gene TRBV10-3 combines with J gene TRBJ2-1, with 7 nucleotides matching TRBD1. Losses at the gene ends were 2 bases for V and 4 bases for J; bases not matched to a gene: 11. The germline V gene encodes CDR1 ENHRY and CDR2 SYGVKD. The CDR3 contains 17 residues. The CDR3: CAISEPHDRAGYNEQFF. DNA for the CDR3: TGTGCCATCAGTGAGCCCCACGACAGGGCAGGGTACAATGAGCAGTTCTTC.

This sequence joins TRBV25-1 and TRBJ1-1; the D gene is possibly TRBD1 (6 bases). The CDR3 length is 13 residues. V gave up 6 bases and J gave up 6 bases, with 14 bases separating them. Germline V CDR1 and CDR2: MGHDK, SYGVNS. CDR3 DNA: TGTGCCAGCAGCAACTACTGGACAGCTGAAGCTTTCTTT. It is translated as CASSNYWTAEAFF.

J is TRBJ2-5 and V is TRBV30; TRBD2 is a possible D gene (5 bases). CDR3 size: 13 residues. V was cut by 2 bases and J by 2 bases, with 9 bases left in between. CDR1 GTSNPN and CDR2 SVGIG come from the germline V gene (reference sequence). The CDR3 nucleotides read TGTGCCTGGAGTCCATCGGGACAAGAGACCCAGTACTTC. Translation gives CAWSPSGQETQYF.

V is TRBV9 and J is TRBJ1-5; 8 bases agree with TRBD1. Germline V lookup: CDR1 SGDLS, CDR2 YYNGEE. This CDR3 contains 15 residues. Trimming took 3 bases from V and 7 from J; bases not matched to a gene: 9. CDR3 protein: CASSARQGSWQPQHF. In DNA, the CDR3 is TGTGCCAGCAGCGCCCGACAGGGGTCTTGGCAGCCCCAGCATTTT.

The chain joins TRBV5-6 to TRBJ2-7, with TRBD2 identical over 12 bases. The CDR3 sequence is 17 residues long. Trimming at V came to 0 bases and at J to 1 base, leaving 5 bases not matched to a gene. Germline lookup yields CDR1 SGHDT and CDR2 YYEEEE. The CDR3 bases are TGTGCCAGCAGCTTGGCCGTGCTAGCGGGAGGGTCCTACGAGCAGTACTTC. Translation: CASSLAVLAGGSYEQYF.

This clone was counted once. J is TRBJ2-7 and V is TRBV5-4, with TRBD1 matching over 8 bases. The V gene's germline CDR1 is SGHNT and CDR2 YYREEE (reference sequence). There are 16 residues in the CDR3. J lost 5 bases, V lost 0 bases, and 10 bases had no gene match. CDR3 DNA sequence: TGTGCCAGCAGCTTGGGCGGCAGGGGGCGAGGTAACGAGCAGTACTTC. Translation: CASSLGGRGRGNEQYF.

The CDR3 DNA sequence: TGTGCCATCAGACAGGGGATAGAAACTGGAAACACCATATATTTT. Residues: CAIRQGIETGNTIYF. The chain is built from TRBV10-3 and TRBJ1-3; 7 nucleotides agree with TRBD1. The CDR3 totals 15 residues. Unmatched junction bases numbered 7, after V lost 6 bases and J lost 2 bases. Germline CDR1 ENHRY, CDR2 SYGVKD.

V gene TRBV6-5 combines with J gene TRBJ1-1, with D tentatively TRBD1 (5 bases). The CDR3 spans 14 residues. V lost 6 bases and J lost 1, with 12 bases in between. Germline V lookup: CDR1 MNHEY, CDR2 SVGAGI. CDR3 protein: CASRRGWGNTEAFF. CDR3 DNA sequence: TGTGCCAGCAGACGGGGGTGGGGGAACACTGAAGCTTTCTTT.

The chain combines TRBV3-1 (or the pseudogene TRBV3-2) with TRBJ2-5; perhaps TRBD2 as D (6 bases). There are 12 residues in the CDR3. Per the germline V gene, CDR1 is LGHDT and CDR2 is YNNKEL (reference sequence). The V and J ends lost 3 bases and 5 bases respectively, with 7 bases between them. CDR3 sequence reads: CASSQSGETQYF. CDR3 bases: TGTGCCAGCAGCCAGAGCGGGGAGACCCAGTACTTC.

The rearrangement uses TRBV5-1 and TRBJ1-1; 8 bases map to TRBD1. Trimming took 0 bases from V and 6 from J; bases not matched to a gene: 13. Per the germline V gene, CDR1 is SGHRS and CDR2 is YFSETQ. The CDR3 consists of 17 residues. CDR3 bases: TGCGCCAGCAGCTTGGGGGCCCAGGGGGCGCCTCGGTCTGAAGCTTTCTTT. Residues: CASSLGAQGAPRSEAFF.

This clone was seen only a few times. The CDR3 bases are TGCAGCGTGGTGTCTAACAGGACAGCCAGGGAAGCTTTCTTT. Amino acid sequence: CSVVSNRTAREAFF. V usage is TRBV29-1 and J usage is TRBJ1-1; D might be TRBD1 (6 bases). Per germline, CDR1 SQVTM and CDR2 ANQGSEA. This CDR3 region has 14 residues. V lost 6 bases to trimming and J lost 8 bases, with 22 bases between them.

The CDR3 here is CASSTRQGTEAFF. As DNA, the CDR3 is TGTGCCAGCAGCACCCGGCAGGGCACTGAAGCTTTCTTT. This chain uses TRBV7-3 with TRBJ1-1; perhaps TRBD1 as D (5 bases). Trimming left V 5 bases short and J 4 bases short, with 11 bases between. CDR1 and CDR2 from the germline V gene are SGHTA and FQGTGA. The CDR3 consists of 13 residues.